Presented here are 23 T cell receptor beta chains from one specimen sequenced in a study of blood T cell repertoires in COVID-19. The table came from immunoSEQ multiplex PCR; TCRdb's copy has only in-frame clones and leaves some out. The table includes under 300,000 clones, about 90% detected once. Input material: PBMCs or T cells enriched from blood (not recorded which). The receptors originated from a woman aged 18-30 years who had recovered from COVID-19.

The chain has TRBV28 and TRBJ1-4; tentative D call: TRBD1 (5 bases). The CDR3 covers 13 residues. V was shortened by 11 bases and J by 3 bases, with 13 bases between the two germline ends. CDR1 MDHEN and CDR2 SYDVKM come from the germline V gene. The CDR3 DNA sequence: TGTGCCTCTCGGACAACTCCTAATGAAAAACTGTTTTTT. Translated: CASRTTPNEKLFF.

The chain has TRBV9 and TRBJ2-7; possibly TRBD1 for D (5 bases). The germline V and J ends were trimmed by 3 bases and 4 bases, with 11 bases remaining between them. This CDR3 is 13 amino acids long. Germline CDR1 and CDR2: SGDLS and YYNGEE. For the CDR3, the DNA is TGTGCCAGCAGCGCTGGGGCCGGGTACGAGCAGTACTTC. Amino acids: CASSAGAGYEQYF.

The rearrangement uses TRBV9 and TRBJ1-2; no definite D call. Trimming pared 0 bases from V and 8 bases from J, leaving 17 bases between. The germline V gene has CDR1 SGDLS and CDR2 YYNGEE. The CDR3 spans 15 residues. Here the CDR3 reads CASSVVLSGPGGYTF. The CDR3 coding sequence is TGTGCCAGCAGCGTAGTTCTCTCAGGTCCGGGGGGCTACACCTTC.

This clone has only a few counts. The gene calls are TRBV11-2 and TRBJ2-7, with D tentatively TRBD2 (5 bases). The CDR3 length is 15 residues. With 7 bases removed from V and 2 bases from J, the gap between germline ends came to 18 bases. From germline, CDR1 is SGHAT and CDR2 FQNNGV. CDR3 nucleotide sequence: TGTGCCAGCACCCCCGGTCGACTACCCCCCTACGAGCAGTACTTC. As protein: CASTPGRLPPYEQYF.

The chain has TRBV5-8 and TRBJ1-5; 7 bases align to TRBD1. V lost 4 bases, J lost 4 bases, and 2 bases stayed unmatched. CDR1 and CDR2 (germline): SGHTS, YDEGEE. CDR3 length: 13 residues. DNA for the CDR3: TGTGCCAGCAGCCGGGACAGAAATCAGCCCCAGCATTTT. Protein: CASSRDRNQPQHF.

The gene calls are TRBV5-5 and TRBJ1-4; 8 bases line up with TRBD1. The CDR3 is made up of 15 amino acids. With 4 bases clipped from V and 5 bases from J, the junction kept 7 bases outside the gene matches. Per the germline V gene, CDR1 is SGHKS and CDR2 is YYEKEE (reference sequence). The CDR3 here is CASSTHRGGNEKLFF. The CDR3 nucleotides read TGTGCCAGCAGCACCCACAGGGGGGGAAATGAAAAACTGTTTTTT.

The gene calls are TRBV28 and TRBJ1-1; unclear D gene. The CDR3 loop spans 14 amino acids. Germline V gives CDR1 MDHEN, CDR2 SYDVKM. The ends were cut back, 5 bases at V and 7 bases at J, with 17 bases in the middle. The CDR3 DNA reads TGTGCCAGCAGTGTAACCGGGGAGATATTTGAAGCTTTCTTT. It codes for CASSVTGEIFEAFF.

CDR3 region: CATVGGSSYNEQFF. The CDR3, as DNA: TGTGCCACCGTGGGGGGGAGCTCCTACAATGAGCAGTTCTTC. The V and J genes are TRBV10-3 and TRBJ2-1, with 7 nucleotides matching TRBD2. The J segment lost 0 bases and the V segment lost 10 bases, leaving 6 bases of the junction unmatched. The CDR3 consists of 14 residues. Germline CDR1 ENHRY, CDR2 SYGVKD.

The chain uses TRBV10-3 and TRBJ1-2; D is perhaps TRBD1 (5 bases). V lost 3 bases to trimming and J lost 8 bases, with 19 bases between them. CDR3 length: 15 residues. Germline V gene data show CDR1 as ENHRY and CDR2 as SYGVKD. CDR3 sequence (DNA): TGTGCCATCAGTGACCCGGCGGGGGACTCTTGGGGCTACACCTTC. Protein sequence: CAISDPAGDSWGYTF.

The rearrangement uses TRBV4-2 and TRBJ1-1; the D gene is possibly TRBD1 (6 bases). V shed 4 bases and J shed 4 bases, with 19 bases lying between them. This CDR3 has 16 residues. Germline CDR1 LGHNA, CDR2 YNFKEQ. The DNA of the CDR3 is TGTGCCAGCAGCCCAGAACGTCAGGGGCAGTTCACTGAAGCTTTCTTT. It is translated as CASSPERQGQFTEAFF.

J is TRBJ2-7 and V is TRBV28, with D perhaps matching TRBD2 (7 bases). Germline CDR1 is MDHEN and CDR2 is SYDVKM. Trimming removed 8 bases from V and 7 bases from J, with 12 bases in between. CDR3 size: 11 residues. The CDR3 spells CASGEGEEQYF. The CDR3 coding sequence is TGTGCCAGCGGGGAGGGGGAAGAGCAGTACTTC.

The chain combines TRBV7-8 with TRBJ1-3, with D hard to call. The CDR3 length is 16 residues. Trimming removed 1 base at V and 0 bases at J, with 10 bases between. The germline gives CDR1 SGHVS, CDR2 FQNEAQ. CDR3 protein: CASSLGIQISGNTIYF. Written as DNA, the CDR3 is TGTGCCAGCAGCTTAGGTATACAGATCTCTGGAAACACCATATATTTT.

J is TRBJ1-5 and V is TRBV5-6, with D maybe TRBD1 (5 bases). From germline, CDR1 is SGHDT and CDR2 YYEEEE. This CDR3 is 16 amino acids long. V lost 3 bases and J lost 0, with 13 bases in between. The CDR3 DNA follows: TGTGCCAGCAGCTGGGGGGGACGGAGTAGCAATCAGCCCCAGCATTTT. Residues: CASSWGGRSSNQPQHF.

The chain carries TRBV5-6 and TRBJ1-5, with D possibly being TRBD1 (6 bases). V lost 4 bases to trimming and J lost 6 bases, with 11 bases between them. The CDR3 spans 13 residues. Germline V gene sequence: CDR1 SGHDT, CDR2 YYEEEE. The CDR3 loop is CASSLQGSQPQHF. The DNA for the CDR3 is TGTGCCAGCAGCCTACAGGGATCTCAGCCCCAGCATTTT.

V gene TRBV9 combines with J gene TRBJ1-1; 10 nucleotides agree with TRBD1. CDR1 is SGDLS and CDR2 is YYNGEE in the germline V gene. CDR3 length: 15 residues. V lost 3 bases, J lost 3 bases, and 5 bases stayed unmatched. CDR3 sequence: CASSARQGADTEAFF. The CDR3 coding sequence is TGTGCCAGCAGCGCCCGACAGGGGGCAGACACTGAAGCTTTCTTT.

The CDR3: CSAGGGGQPQHF. The CDR3 DNA reads as TGCAGCGCCGGAGGGGGCGGGCAGCCCCAGCATTTT. V gene TRBV29-1 combines with J gene TRBJ1-5; 7 nucleotides agree with TRBD1. From germline, CDR1 is SQVTM and CDR2 ANQGSEA. Trimming at V came to 7 bases and at J to 7 bases, leaving 7 bases not matched to a gene. The CDR3 extends over 12 amino acids.

V gene TRBV7-2 combines with J gene TRBJ1-1, with D unresolved. The V end was cut by 2 bases, the J end by 7 bases, with 8 bases between. Germline-derived CDR1 and CDR2 are SGHTA and FQGNSA. CDR3 length: 12 residues. The CDR3 region has the DNA TGTGCCAGCAGCTTATCTTTCCTTGAAGCTTTCTTT. It specifies CASSLSFLEAFF.

In its sample, this clone was seen many times. The chain uses TRBV28 and TRBJ1-5, with 8 bases matching TRBD1. Germline values: CDR1 MDHEN, CDR2 SYDVKM. This CDR3 spans 14 amino acids. With 6 bases clipped from V and 11 bases from J, the junction kept 12 bases outside the gene matches. CDR3: CASRGQARRMAQHF. CDR3 DNA: TGTGCCAGCAGGGGACAGGCACGCCGGATGGCCCAGCATTTT.

The J gene is TRBJ1-6, the V gene TRBV2; D is perhaps TRBD1 (6 bases). V was pared by 2 bases and J by 9 bases, with 11 bases between. This CDR3 comprises 14 residues. Germline V lookup: CDR1 SNHLY, CDR2 FYNNEI. CDR3 in amino acids: CASSETGRVSPLHF. CDR3 nucleotide sequence: TGTGCCAGCAGTGAAACAGGGAGGGTTTCACCCCTCCACTTT.

The chain has TRBV7-9 and TRBJ1-6, with D tentatively TRBD1 (5 bases). This CDR3 has 16 residues. CDR1 is SEHNR, CDR2 FQNEAQ, per germline (reference sequence). V gave up 8 bases and J gave up 6 bases, with 20 bases separating them. CDR3 sequence (DNA): TGTGCCAGCGCCCCGGACACTCAGACTCCTAATTCACCCCTCCACTTT. Its protein is CASAPDTQTPNSPLHF.

This clone was observed a single time. The genes are TRBV24-1 and TRBJ2-1; TRBD2 matches at 8 bases. The CDR3 totals 14 residues. The J segment lost 3 bases and the V segment lost 5 bases, leaving 2 bases of the junction unmatched. Germline CDR1 KGHDR, CDR2 SFDVKD. CDR3 sequence reads: CATSAGGYYNEQFF. In DNA, the CDR3 is TGTGCCACCAGTGCGGGAGGGTACTACAATGAGCAGTTCTTC.

The chain combines TRBV27 with TRBJ1-3, with D unresolved. This CDR3 region has 13 residues. The germline gives CDR1 MNHEY, CDR2 SMNVEV (reference sequence). V was cut by 10 bases and J by 0 bases, with 10 bases left in between. CDR3 nucleotides: TGTGCCACCGCGGGCCTCTCTGGAAACACCATATATTTT. It encodes CATAGLSGNTIYF.

This sequence joins TRBV11-2 and TRBJ2-3; 12 nucleotides line up with TRBD2. Looked up from germline, CDR1 is SGHAT and CDR2 is FQNNGV. This CDR3 is built from 14 residues. Losses at the gene ends were 5 bases for V and 5 bases for J; bases not matched to a gene: 2. CDR3 region: CASSPGLAGDTQYF. CDR3 bases: TGTGCCAGCAGCCCGGGACTAGCGGGAGATACGCAGTATTTT.